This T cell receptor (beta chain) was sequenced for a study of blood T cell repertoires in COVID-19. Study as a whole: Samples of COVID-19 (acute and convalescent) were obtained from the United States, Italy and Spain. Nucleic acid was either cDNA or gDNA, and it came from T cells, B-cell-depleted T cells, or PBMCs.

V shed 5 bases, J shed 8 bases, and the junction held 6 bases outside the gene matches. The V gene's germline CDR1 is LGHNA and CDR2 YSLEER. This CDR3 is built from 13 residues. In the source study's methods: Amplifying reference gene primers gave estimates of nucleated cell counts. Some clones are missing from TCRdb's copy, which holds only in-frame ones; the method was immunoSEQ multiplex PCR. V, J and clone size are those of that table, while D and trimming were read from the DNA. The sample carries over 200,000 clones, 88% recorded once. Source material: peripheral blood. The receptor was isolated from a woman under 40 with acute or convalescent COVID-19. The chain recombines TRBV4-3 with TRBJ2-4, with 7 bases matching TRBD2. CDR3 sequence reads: CASSFTGGDIQYF. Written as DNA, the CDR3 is TGCGCCAGCAGCTTCACGGGGGGAGACATTCAGTACTTC.